This T cell receptor beta chain is from a study of cytomegalovirus exposure and HLA in healthy donors (TCRdb year 2017). A note on the overall study: In an earlier analysis of about 560 of the donors, 250 to 350 Gb of sequence data and approximately 100 million unique TCR beta sequences from about 179 million T cells were reported. An early release covering roughly 640 HLA-typed donors comprised roughly 300 gigabases of sequencing data and around 86 million unique TCR sequences. Of the roughly 390 genotyped donors, roughly 85% fell in the genetic ancestry cluster associated with self-reported Caucasian donors. The study was designed to test whether signatures of past pathogen exposure could be identified by cataloging public T cell receptors. The study used immunosequencing to profile the T cell repertoires of some 600 subjects and linked those repertoires to cytomegalovirus serostatus. Along with the approximately 620-subject first cohort, a separate validation cohort of more than 90 different subjects was used. The study combined high-throughput TCR immunosequencing, statistical association of individual TCRs with disease status, and machine learning to predict cytomegalovirus infection status. A later analysis re-examined previously published TCR beta repertoires from around 670 donors and added high-resolution HLA genotyping to investigate patterns of TCR occurrence. Rather than using new phenotypic data, the later analysis identified candidate immune exposures from TCR beta sequences and from how often those sequences occurred across donors. In an earlier analysis of a few hundred of the donors, high-throughput TCR beta sequencing was used to judge whether each TCR beta V gene segment behaved as functional or pseudogenic. Donor age, sex, ethnicity and CMV serostatus were collected together with the repertoire data. A later genetic analysis used genome-wide SNP genotypes for about 65% of the 666 donors, treating that subset as a discovery cohort. Every repertoire in the discovery cohort had been generated on one and the same sequencing platform. Both class I and class II loci were covered by HLA typing, at four-digit resolution. The number of donors typed differed by locus, with 629-630 for A, B, C, DRB1 and DQB1, roughly 520 for DQA1, 600 to 610 for DPA1, and under 490 for DPB1. Because of strong linkage in the cohort, a handful of DR-DQ haplotypes were treated as single units for association and clustering. Among about 400 genotyped donors of the cohort, an average of roughly 230,000 unique TCR beta nucleotide sequences was sequenced per donor, of which about 20% were non-productive. The investigation overall reported the following: In a later analysis, several top co-occurrence clusters were reported to appear linked to parvovirus B19, influenza, CMV and Epstein-Barr virus. The authors suggested that the approach could potentially be generalized to other disease states and immunological phenotypes. Sequencing depth was assumed to be roughly uniform across donors in the presence/absence analyses, though that assumption may not hold. Assigning TCR associations to individual alleles was difficult when HLA alleles, especially DR and DQ, strongly co-occurred. The earlier analysis of almost 600 of the donors excluded 15 to 20 rarely observed V segments, including chromosome 9 orphons, because counts were too low. Because HLA typing was missing for some donors at each locus, association tests included only the typed subset. A total of around 150 TCR beta chains were listed by the study as associated with cytomegalovirus. The classifier was reported to diagnose cytomegalovirus status with high specificity and sensitivity in both the original and validation cohorts. Compared with equally common non-associated chains, HLA-associated TCR beta chains in a later analysis were more clonally expanded and had lower generation probabilities. The only immune exposure information available for the cohort was CMV serostatus. According to a later analysis, TCR association rates differed among HLA loci, with DRB1 alleles showing the most associated TCRs and HLA-C alleles showing the fewest. V-gene and J-gene trimming of TCR beta chains was associated with a missense DCLRE1C variant in a later genetic analysis, and the association was replicated in an independent cohort. In a later genetic analysis, fewer N-insertions in productive TCRs were reported among donors in an Asian-associated ancestry cluster than the roughly 700-donor mean. The 87-base-pair reads could not distinguish some IMGT-functional V segments, including TRBV6-2 and TRBV6-3, so those segments were excluded. A few of the identified cytomegalovirus-associated TCR beta chains were confirmed in vitro to be specific for cytomegalovirus antigens. In a later analysis, most CMV-associated TCR beta chains were found to appear HLA-restricted, with HLA associations seemingly driven largely by CMV exposure. In an earlier analysis of fewer than 750 of the donors, most TCR beta V segments were observed in productive rearrangements about 87% or about 30% of the time, broadly matching IMGT annotations. A cluster of highly shared sequence variants was judged likely to represent a technical artifact of the sequencing pipeline. Specific HLA alleles were associated with over 15,000 TCR beta sequences at a false discovery rate of 0.05 in a later analysis. In this cohort, only TCR beta chains were sequenced, and detectable features were limited by the absence of alpha or paired-chain data. Linkage disequilibrium might explain the correlated functional status among segregating V segments, but an unknown experimental factor could not be ruled out. Across donors, most TCR sequences were observed very rarely, whereas some public TCRs were present in many individuals. A further reported finding was that TCR beta sequences accurately predicted the HLA-A and HLA-B alleles for most subjects in the first cohort.

The CDR1 and CDR2 encoded by the germline V gene (reference sequence) are LNHNV and YYDKDF. V drops 3 bases and J drops 2 bases, leaving 13 bases in between. The CDR3 holds 15 amino acids from the cysteine to the phenylalanine. CDR3 DNA only is kept here, 45 bases in frame from base 1. The cohort comprised hundreds of healthy bone marrow donors. Cohort members were all nominally healthy when sampled, although unrecorded immune exposures were likely present. The donor tested CMV seronegative and was one of the 352 seronegative cohort members. Every donor gave a peripheral blood sample, and the peripheral blood mononuclear cells from that sample were used for TCR beta sequencing. The Qiagen DNeasy Blood Extraction Kit was used to extract genomic DNA from the blood cell samples. Points on this clone: Its antigen is currently not known. No qualities accompany the bases; no much larger clone lies one base away.

The method behind the library was the immunoSEQ multiplex PCR assay. A mixture of 60 forward primers for TCR Vbeta segments and 13 reverse primers for TCR Jbeta segments was used in the multiplex PCR. Amplification of the CDR3 region of rearranged TCR beta genes was performed with a multiplex PCR assay on genomic DNA. The Illumina HiSeq System was used to sequence the amplified TCR beta libraries as 87-base-pair reads. Per the original workflow: A later analysis counted approximately 74 million unique TCR beta chains across the 500 to 850 repertoires, and roughly 10 million of these chains were shared by at least two donors. Raw reads were error-corrected and collapsed into unique sequences with a nearest-neighbor algorithm that merged closely related sequences to remove PCR and sequencing errors. CDR3 sequences were aligned to IMGT reference sequences to assign V, D and J gene segments. Each retained sequence needed at least a six-nucleotide match to both a V gene segment and a J gene segment. Rearrangements were called productive when the CDR3 lacked stop codons and stayed in frame with V and J; all others were non-productive. CDR3 was defined according to IMGT convention as the region running from the second conserved V-encoded cysteine to the conserved J-encoded phenylalanine. The earlier analysis of approximately 500 of the donors excluded sequences that lacked an unambiguous match to a single V gene segment. In an earlier analysis of some 590 of the donors, a V segment was called functional when productive rearrangements were above 56.7%, and segregating when the standard deviation between donors exceeded 5%. A statistical classification framework was built to diagnose cytomegalovirus status from the catalog of TCR beta chain sequences. A later analysis assigned V and J genes by comparing TCR nucleotide sequences with IMGT/GENE-DB human TR gene sequences. A later analysis assigned CDR3 sequences and most-parsimonious VDJ recombination scenarios with the TCRdist pipeline. In a later analysis, each TCR beta chain was defined by its CDR3 amino acid sequence together with its V-gene family, and reads without a unique V-gene family were excluded. In a later analysis, 450 to 600 highly shared, low-generation-probability nucleotide sequences were removed to address suspected cross-contamination and a sequencing artifact. A later analysis calculated a clonal expansion index for each public chain from normalized within-repertoire ranks of inferred template counts. In a later analysis, generation probabilities were computed using a VDJ recombination model fitted to out-of-frame rearrangements, and the results were checked against IGoR. A later analysis scored TCR-TCR, TCR-HLA and TCR-CMV co-occurrence with hypergeometric tests, applying a repertoire-size bias correction to TCR pairs. To estimate false discovery rates, a later analysis permuted the HLA or CMV assignments 20 times. In a later analysis, co-occurring TCRs were grouped using DBSCAN, and TCRdist sequence similarity was added for clustering within HLA-allele-positive subsets. Co-occurrence clustering excluded repertoires with fewer than 30,000 or more than 120,000 public chains, plus five with anomalous nucleotide sharing. Not all clones reach the TCRdb copy of this immuneACCESS table, which keeps in-frame sequences only. Checked studies attribute under half of the gap to unresolved V genes and leave the rest unexplained. V and J calls and clone size come straight from that table; D and trimming were deduced from the DNA. Counted in this sample were roughly 250,000 clones; approximately 80% of them appeared once. The ten biggest clones cover about 0.28% of the sample.

The sequence links TRBV15 to TRBJ2-5; the D gene is possibly TRBD1, with 6 bases matching. Input material: PBMCs. This receptor was obtained from a girl between 2 and 10 years old in good health and CMV-seronegative. The CDR3 corresponds to CATSRDRSPQETQYF. The nucleotide sequence is TGTGCCACCAGCAGGGACAGAAGTCCTCAAGAGACCCAGTACTTC. Reference TRBV15 and TRBJ2-5 proteins supply the regions before and after the CDR3; the full variable domain is: DAMVIQNPRYQVTQFGKPVTLSCSQTLNHNVMYWYQQKSSQAPKLLFHYYDKDFNNEADTPDNFQSRRPNTSFCFLDIRSPGLGDTAMYLCATSRDRSPQETQYFGPGTRLLVL.